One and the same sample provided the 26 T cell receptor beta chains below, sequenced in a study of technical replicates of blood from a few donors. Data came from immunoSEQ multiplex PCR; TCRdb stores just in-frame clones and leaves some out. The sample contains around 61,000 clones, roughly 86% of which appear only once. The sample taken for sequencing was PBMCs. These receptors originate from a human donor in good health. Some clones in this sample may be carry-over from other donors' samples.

DNA for the CDR3: TGTGCCAGCAGCGACAACAGGGGGCAGGGTAGGACCGGGGAGCTGTTTTTT. Its translation is CASSDNRGQGRTGELFF. The chain recombines TRBV9 with TRBJ2-2; 9 nucleotides line up with TRBD1. This CDR3 has 17 residues. CDR1 SGDLS and CDR2 YYNGEE come from the germline V gene. The junction had 11 bases not matched to a gene; V was cut back by 3 bases and J by 5 bases.

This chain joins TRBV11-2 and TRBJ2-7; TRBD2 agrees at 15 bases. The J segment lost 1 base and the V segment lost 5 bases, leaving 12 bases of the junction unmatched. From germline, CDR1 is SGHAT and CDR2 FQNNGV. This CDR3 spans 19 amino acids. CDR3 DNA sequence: TGTGCCAGCAGCCTTCCTCCGGGACTAGCGGGGGGCATGTCCTACGAGCAGTACTTC. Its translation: CASSLPPGLAGGMSYEQYF.

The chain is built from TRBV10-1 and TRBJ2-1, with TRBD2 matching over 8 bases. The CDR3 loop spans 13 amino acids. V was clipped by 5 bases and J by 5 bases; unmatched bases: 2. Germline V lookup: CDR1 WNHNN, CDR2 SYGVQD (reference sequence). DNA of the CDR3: TGCGCCAGCAGTAATAGCGGGGACAATGAGCAGTTCTTC. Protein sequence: CASSNSGDNEQFF.

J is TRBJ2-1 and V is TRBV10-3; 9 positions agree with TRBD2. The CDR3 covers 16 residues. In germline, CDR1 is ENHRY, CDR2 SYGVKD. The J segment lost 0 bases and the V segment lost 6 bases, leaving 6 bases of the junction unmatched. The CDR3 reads CAISRLAESSYNEQFF. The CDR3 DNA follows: TGTGCCATCAGCAGACTAGCGGAAAGCTCCTACAATGAGCAGTTCTTC.

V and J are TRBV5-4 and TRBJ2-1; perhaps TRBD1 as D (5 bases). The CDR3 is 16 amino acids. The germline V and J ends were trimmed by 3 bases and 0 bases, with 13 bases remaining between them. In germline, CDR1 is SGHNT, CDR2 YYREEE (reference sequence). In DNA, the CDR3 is TGTGCCAGCAGCTCCCCCCGACAGAGCTCCTACAATGAGCAGTTCTTC. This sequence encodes CASSSPRQSSYNEQFF.

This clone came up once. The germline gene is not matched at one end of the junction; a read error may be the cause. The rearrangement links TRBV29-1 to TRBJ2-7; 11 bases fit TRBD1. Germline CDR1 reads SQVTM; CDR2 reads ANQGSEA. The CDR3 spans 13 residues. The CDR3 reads CSVEGTGGYEQYF. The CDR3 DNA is TGCAGCGTGGAAGGGACAGGGGGCTACGAGCAGTACTTC.

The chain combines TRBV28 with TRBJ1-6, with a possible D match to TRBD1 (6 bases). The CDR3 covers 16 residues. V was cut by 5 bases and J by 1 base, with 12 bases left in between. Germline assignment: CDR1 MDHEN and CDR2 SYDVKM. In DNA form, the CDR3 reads TGTGCCAGCAGTATCAGGGGAGGGTCCTATAATTCACCCCTCCACTTT. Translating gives CASSIRGGSYNSPLHF.

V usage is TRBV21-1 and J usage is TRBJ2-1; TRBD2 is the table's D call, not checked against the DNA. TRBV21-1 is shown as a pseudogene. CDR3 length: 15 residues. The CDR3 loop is CASSKNCASYNEQFF. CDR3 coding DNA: TGTGCCAGCAGCAAAAACTGCGCCTCCTACAATGAGCAGTTCTTC.

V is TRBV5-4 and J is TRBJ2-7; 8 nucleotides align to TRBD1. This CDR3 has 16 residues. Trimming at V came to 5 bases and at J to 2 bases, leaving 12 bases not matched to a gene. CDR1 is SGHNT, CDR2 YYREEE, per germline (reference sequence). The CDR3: CASSSETGAFTYEQYF. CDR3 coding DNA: TGTGCCAGCAGTTCGGAGACAGGGGCCTTTACCTACGAGCAGTACTTC. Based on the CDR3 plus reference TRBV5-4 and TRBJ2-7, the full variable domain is ETGVTQSPTHLIKTRGQQVTLRCSSQSGHNTVSWYQQALGQGPQFIFQYYREEENGRGNFPPRFSGLQFPNYSSELNVNALELDDSALYLCASSSETGAFTYEQYFGPGTRLTVT.

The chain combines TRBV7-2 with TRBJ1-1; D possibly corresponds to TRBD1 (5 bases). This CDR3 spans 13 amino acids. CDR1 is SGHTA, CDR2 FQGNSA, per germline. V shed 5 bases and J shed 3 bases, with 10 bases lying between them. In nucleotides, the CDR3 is TGTGCCAGCAGCCGCGACAGCCACACTGAAGCTTTCTTT. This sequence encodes CASSRDSHTEAFF.

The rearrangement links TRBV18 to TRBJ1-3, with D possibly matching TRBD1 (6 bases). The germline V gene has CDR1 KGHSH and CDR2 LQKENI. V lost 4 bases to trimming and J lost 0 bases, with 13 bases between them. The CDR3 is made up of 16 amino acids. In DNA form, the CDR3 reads TGTGCCAGCTCACTGGGACAAAGAAGCTCTGGAAACACCATATATTTT. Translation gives CASSLGQRSSGNTIYF.

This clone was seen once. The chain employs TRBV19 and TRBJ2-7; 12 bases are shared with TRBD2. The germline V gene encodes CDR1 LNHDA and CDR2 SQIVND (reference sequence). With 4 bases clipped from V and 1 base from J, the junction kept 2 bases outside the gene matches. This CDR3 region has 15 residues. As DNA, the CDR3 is TGTGCCAGTAGTACCGGACTAGCGGGATCCTACGAGCAGTACTTC. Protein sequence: CASSTGLAGSYEQYF.

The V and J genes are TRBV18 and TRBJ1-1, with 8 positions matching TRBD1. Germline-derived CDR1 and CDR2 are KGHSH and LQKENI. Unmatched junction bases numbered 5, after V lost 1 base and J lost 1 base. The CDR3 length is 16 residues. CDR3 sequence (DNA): TGTGCCAGCTCACCACTGACAGGGGCCACGAACACTGAAGCTTTCTTT. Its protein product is CASSPLTGATNTEAFF.

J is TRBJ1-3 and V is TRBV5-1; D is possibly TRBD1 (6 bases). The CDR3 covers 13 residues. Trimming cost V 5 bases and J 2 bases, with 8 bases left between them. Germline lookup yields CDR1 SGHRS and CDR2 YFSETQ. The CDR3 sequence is CASRAGAGNTIYF. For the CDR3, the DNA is TGCGCCAGCAGGGCAGGGGCTGGAAACACCATATATTTT.

The CDR3 DNA sequence: TGTGCCAGCAAAGTTAGAACCGGGGGGCGGGATACGCAGTATTTT. The encoded protein is CASKVRTGGRDTQYF. The chain uses TRBV6-5 and TRBJ2-3; tentative D call: TRBD2 (7 bases). Per the germline V gene, CDR1 is MNHEY and CDR2 is SVGAGI. V gave up 7 bases and J gave up 6 bases, with 20 bases separating them. There are 15 residues in the CDR3.

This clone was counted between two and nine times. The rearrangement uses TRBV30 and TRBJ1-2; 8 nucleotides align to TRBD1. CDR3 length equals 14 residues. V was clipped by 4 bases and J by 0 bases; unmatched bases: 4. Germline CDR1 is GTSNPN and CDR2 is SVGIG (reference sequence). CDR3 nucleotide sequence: TGTGCCTGGACCGGGACAGGACCTAACTATGGCTACACCTTC. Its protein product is CAWTGTGPNYGYTF.

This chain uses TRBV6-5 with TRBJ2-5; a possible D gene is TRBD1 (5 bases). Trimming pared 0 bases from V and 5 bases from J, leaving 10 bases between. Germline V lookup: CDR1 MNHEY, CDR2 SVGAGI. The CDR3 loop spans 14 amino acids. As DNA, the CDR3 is TGTGCCAGCAGTTACTCGCAGGGTCCTGAGACCCAGTACTTC. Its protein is CASSYSQGPETQYF.

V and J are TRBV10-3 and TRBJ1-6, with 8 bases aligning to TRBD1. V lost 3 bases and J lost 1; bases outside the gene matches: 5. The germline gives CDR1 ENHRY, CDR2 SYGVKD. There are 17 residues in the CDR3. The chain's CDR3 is CAISEHGQGSYNSPLHF. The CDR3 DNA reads TGTGCCATCAGTGAACACGGACAGGGATCCTATAATTCACCCCTCCACTTT.

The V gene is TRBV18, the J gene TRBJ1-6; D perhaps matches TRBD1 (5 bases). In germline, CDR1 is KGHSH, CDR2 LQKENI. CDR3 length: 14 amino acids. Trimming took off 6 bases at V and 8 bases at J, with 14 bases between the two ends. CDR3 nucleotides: TGTGCCAGCTCCCCGGGACTGGGGGATTCACCCCTCCACTTT. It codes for CASSPGLGDSPLHF.

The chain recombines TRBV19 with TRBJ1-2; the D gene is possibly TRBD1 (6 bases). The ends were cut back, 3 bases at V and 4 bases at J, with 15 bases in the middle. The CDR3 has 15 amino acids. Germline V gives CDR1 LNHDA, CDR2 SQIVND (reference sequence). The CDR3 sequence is CASSIEGGRTYGYTF. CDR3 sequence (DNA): TGTGCCAGTAGTATTGAGGGGGGGCGCACCTATGGCTACACCTTC.

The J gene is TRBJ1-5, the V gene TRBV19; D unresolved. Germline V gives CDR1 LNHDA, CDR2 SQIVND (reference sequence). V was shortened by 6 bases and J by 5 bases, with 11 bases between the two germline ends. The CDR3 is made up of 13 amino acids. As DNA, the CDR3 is TGTGCCAGTAGAAGCGGAGATTATCAGCCCCAGCATTTT. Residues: CASRSGDYQPQHF.

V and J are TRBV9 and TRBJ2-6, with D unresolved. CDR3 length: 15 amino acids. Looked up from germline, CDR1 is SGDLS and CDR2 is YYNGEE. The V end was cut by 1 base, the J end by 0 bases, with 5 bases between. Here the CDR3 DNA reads TGTGCCAGCAGCGTAATGAGCTCTGGGGCCAACGTCCTGACTTTC. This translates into CASSVMSSGANVLTF.

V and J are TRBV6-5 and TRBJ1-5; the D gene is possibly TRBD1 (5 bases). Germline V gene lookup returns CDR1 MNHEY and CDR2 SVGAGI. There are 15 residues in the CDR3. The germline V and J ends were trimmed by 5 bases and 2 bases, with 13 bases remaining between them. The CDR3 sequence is CASSLFPGGNQPQHF. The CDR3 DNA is TGTGCCAGCAGTCTTTTTCCGGGGGGCAATCAGCCCCAGCATTTT.

As DNA, the CDR3 is TGTGCCAGCAGCTTAGATACGGGAGGCTACGAGCAGTACTTC. It encodes CASSLDTGGYEQYF. V usage is TRBV11-2 and J usage is TRBJ2-7, with 7 nucleotides matching TRBD2. The CDR3 is made up of 14 amino acids. CDR1 is SGHAT, CDR2 FQNNGV, per germline. V lost 0 bases, J lost 3 bases, and 2 bases stayed unmatched.

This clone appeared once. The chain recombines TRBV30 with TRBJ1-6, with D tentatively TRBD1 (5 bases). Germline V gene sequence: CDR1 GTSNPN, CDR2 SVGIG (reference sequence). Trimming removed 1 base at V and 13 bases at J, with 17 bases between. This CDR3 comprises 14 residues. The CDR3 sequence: CAWSGGTGSDPLHF. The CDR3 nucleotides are TGTGCCTGGAGTGGAGGGACTGGCTCCGATCCCCTCCACTTT.

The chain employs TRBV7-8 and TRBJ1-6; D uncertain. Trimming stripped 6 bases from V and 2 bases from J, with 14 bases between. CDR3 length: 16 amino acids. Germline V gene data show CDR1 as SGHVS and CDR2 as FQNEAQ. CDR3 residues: CASSLSESAYNSPLHF. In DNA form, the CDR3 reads TGTGCCAGCAGTTTGAGTGAGAGCGCCTATAATTCACCCCTCCACTTT.